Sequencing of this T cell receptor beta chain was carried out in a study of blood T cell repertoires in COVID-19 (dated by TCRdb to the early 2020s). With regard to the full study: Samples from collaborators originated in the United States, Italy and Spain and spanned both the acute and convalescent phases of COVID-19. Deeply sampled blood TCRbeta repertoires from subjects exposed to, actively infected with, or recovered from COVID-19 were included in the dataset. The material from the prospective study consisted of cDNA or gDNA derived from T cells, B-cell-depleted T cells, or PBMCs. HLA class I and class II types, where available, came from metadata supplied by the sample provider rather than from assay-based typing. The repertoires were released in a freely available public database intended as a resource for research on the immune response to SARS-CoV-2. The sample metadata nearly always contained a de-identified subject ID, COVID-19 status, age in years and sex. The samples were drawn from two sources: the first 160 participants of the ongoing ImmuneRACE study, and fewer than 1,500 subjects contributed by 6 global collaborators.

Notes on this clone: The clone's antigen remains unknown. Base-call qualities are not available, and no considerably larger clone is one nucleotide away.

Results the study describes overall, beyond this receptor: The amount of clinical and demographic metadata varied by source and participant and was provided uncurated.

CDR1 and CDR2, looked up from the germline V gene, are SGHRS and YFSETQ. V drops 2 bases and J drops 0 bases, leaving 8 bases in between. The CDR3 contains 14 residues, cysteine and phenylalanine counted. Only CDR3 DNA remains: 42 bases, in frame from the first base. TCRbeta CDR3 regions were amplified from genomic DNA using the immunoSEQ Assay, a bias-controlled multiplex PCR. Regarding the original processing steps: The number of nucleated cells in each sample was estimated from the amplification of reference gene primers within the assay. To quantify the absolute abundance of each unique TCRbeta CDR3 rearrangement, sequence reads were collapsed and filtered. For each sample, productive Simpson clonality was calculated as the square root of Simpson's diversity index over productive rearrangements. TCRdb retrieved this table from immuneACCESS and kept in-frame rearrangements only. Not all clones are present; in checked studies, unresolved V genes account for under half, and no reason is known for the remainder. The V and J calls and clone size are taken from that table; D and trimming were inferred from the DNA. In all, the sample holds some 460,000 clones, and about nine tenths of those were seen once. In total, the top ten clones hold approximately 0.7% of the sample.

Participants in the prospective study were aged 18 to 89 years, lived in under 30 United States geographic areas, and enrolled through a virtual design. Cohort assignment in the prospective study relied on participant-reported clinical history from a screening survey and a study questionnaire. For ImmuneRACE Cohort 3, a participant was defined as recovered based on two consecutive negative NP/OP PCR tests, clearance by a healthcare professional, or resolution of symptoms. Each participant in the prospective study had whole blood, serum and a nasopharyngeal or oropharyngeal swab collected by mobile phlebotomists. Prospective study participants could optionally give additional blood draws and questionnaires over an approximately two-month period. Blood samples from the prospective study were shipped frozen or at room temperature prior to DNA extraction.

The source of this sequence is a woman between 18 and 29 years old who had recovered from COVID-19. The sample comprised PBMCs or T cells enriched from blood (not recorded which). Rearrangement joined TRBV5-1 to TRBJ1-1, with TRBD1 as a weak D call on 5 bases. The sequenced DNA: TGCGCCAGCAGCTTTGGGGGGGTGAACACTGAAGCTTTCTTT. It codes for CASSFGGVNTEAFF.